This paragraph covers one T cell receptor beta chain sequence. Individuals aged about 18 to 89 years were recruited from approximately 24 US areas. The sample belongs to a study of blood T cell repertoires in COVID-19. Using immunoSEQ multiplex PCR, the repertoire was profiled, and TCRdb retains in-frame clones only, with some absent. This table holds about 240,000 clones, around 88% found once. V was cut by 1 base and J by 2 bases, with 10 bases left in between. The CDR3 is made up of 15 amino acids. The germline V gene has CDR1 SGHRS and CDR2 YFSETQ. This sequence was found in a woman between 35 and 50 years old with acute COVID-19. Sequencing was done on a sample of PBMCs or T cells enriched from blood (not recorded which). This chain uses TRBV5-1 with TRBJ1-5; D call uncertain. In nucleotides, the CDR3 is TGCGCCAGCAGCTTGTCCGGGGATGGCAATCAGCCCCAGCATTTT. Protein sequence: CASSLSGDGNQPQHF.